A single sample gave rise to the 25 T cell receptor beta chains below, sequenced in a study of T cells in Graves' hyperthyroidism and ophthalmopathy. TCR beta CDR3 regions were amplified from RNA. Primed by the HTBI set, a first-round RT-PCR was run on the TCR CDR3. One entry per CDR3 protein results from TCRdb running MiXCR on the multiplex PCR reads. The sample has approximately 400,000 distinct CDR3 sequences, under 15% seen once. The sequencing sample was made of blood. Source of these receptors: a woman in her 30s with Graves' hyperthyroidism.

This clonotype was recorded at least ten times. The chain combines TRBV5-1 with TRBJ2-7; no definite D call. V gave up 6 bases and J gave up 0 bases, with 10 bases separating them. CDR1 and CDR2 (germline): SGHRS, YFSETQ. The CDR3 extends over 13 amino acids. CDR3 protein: CASNEGFSYEQYF. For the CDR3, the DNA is TGCGCCAGCAACGAAGGTTTCTCCTACGAGCAGTACTTC.

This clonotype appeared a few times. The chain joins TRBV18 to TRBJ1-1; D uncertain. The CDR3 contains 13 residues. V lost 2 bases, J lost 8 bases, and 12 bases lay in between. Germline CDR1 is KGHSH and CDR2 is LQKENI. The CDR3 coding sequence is TGTGCCAGCTCACCAAGTCTTTCAGCCGAAGCTTTCTTT. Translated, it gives CASSPSLSAEAFF. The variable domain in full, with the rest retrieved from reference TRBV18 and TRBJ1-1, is NAGVMQNPRHLVRRRGQEARLRCSPMKGHSHVYWYRQLPEEGLKFMVYLQKENIIDESGMPKERFSAEFPKEGPSILRIQQVVRGDSAAYFCASSPSLSAEAFFGQGTRLTVV.

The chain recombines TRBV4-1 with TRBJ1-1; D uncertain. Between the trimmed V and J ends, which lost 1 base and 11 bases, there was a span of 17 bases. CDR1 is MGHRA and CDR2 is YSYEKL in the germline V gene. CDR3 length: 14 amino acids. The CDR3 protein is CASSQVSPYRGAFF. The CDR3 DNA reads TGCGCCAGCAGCCAAGTTTCCCCTTATCGAGGGGCTTTCTTT.

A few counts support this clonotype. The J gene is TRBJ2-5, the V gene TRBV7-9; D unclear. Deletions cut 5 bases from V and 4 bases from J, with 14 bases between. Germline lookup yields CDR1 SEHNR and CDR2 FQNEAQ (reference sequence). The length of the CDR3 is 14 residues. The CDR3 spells CASSPAPGGETQYF. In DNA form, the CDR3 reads TGTGCCAGCAGCCCCGCACCAGGCGGAGAGACCCAGTACTTC.

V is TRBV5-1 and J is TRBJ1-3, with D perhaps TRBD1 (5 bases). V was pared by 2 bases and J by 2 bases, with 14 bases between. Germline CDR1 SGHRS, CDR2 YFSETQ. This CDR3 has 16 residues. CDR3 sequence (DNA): TGCGCCAGCAGCTTAGGACTGGGGACGGCTGGAAACACCATATATTTT. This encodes CASSLGLGTAGNTIYF.

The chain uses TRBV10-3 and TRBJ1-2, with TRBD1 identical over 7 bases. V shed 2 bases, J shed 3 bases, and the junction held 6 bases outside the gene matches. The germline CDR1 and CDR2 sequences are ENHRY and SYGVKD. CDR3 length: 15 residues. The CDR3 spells CAISEGKDRDYGYTF. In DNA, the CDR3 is TGTGCCATCAGTGAGGGGAAAGACAGGGACTATGGCTACACCTTC.

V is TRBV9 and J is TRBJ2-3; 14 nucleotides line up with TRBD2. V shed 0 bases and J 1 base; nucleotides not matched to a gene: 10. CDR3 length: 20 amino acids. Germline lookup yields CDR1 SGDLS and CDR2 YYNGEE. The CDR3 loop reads CASSVETGTSGSLGTDTQYF. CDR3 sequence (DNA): TGTGCCAGCAGCGTAGAAACCGGGACTAGCGGGAGTCTTGGCACAGATACGCAGTATTTT.

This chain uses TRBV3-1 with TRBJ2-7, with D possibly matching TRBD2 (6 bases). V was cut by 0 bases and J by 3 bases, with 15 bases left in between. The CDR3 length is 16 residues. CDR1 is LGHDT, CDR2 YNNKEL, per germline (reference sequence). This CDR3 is CASSQERLGENYEQYF. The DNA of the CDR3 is TGTGCCAGCAGCCAAGAAAGACTAGGGGAGAACTACGAGCAGTACTTC.

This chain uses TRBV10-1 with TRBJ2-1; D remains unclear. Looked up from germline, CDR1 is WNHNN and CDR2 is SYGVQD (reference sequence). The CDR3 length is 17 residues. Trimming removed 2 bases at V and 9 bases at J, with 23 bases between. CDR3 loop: CASSEPLGEPERIEQFF. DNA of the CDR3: TGCGCCAGCAGTGAGCCTCTCGGCGAGCCCGAAAGAATTGAGCAGTTCTTC.

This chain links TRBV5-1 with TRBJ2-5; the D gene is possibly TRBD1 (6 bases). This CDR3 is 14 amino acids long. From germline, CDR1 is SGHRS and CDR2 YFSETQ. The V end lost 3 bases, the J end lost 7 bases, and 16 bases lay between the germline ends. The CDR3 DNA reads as TGCGCCAGCAGCTCGGGGACACCCGTGGGGACCCAGTACTTC. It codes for CASSSGTPVGTQYF.

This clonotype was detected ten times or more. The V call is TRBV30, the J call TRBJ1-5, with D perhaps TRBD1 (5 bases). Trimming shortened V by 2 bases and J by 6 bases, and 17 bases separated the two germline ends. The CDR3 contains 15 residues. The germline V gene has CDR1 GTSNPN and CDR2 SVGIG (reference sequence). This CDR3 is CAWSHSGGRGQPQHF. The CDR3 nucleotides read TGTGCCTGGAGTCATTCGGGGGGGAGAGGTCAGCCCCAGCATTTT.

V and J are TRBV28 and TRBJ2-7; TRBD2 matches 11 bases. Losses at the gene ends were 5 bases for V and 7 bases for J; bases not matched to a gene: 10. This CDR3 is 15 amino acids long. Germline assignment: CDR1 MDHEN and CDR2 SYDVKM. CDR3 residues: CASSGTSGSFEEQYF. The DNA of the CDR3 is TGTGCCAGCAGTGGCACTAGCGGGAGTTTTGAAGAGCAGTACTTC.

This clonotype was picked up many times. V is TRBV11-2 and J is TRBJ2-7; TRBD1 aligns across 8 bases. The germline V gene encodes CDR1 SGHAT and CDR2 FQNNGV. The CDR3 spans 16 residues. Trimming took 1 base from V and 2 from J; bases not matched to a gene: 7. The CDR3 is CASSLGPGGSAYEQYF. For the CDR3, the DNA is TGTGCCAGCAGCTTAGGACCAGGGGGCTCGGCCTACGAGCAGTACTTC.

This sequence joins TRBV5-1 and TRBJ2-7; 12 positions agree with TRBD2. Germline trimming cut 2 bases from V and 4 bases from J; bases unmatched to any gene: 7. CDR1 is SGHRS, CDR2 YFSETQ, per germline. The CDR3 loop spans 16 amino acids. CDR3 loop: CASSFASGRALYEQYF. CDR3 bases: TGCGCCAGCAGCTTCGCTAGCGGGAGGGCCCTATACGAGCAGTACTTC.

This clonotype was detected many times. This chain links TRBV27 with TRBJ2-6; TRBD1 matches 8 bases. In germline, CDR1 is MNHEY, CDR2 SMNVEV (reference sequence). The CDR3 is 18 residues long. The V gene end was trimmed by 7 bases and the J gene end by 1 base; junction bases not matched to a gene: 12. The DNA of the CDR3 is TGTGCCAGCAACAAACTAAGGGACAGGAGTTCTGGGGCCAACGTCCTGACTTTC. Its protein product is CASNKLRDRSSGANVLTF.

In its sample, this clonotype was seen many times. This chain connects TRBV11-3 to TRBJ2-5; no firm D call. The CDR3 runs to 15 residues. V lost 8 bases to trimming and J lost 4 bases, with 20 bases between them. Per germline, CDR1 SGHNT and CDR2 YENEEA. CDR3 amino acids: CASSSGNSDGETQYF. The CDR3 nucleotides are TGTGCCAGCTCTAGTGGGAACAGTGATGGAGAGACCCAGTACTTC.

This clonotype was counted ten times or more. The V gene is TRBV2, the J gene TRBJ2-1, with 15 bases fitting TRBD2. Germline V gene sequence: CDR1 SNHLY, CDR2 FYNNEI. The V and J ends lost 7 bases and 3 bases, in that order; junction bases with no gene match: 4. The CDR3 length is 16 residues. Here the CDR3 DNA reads TGTGCCAGCACTAGGGGACTAGCGGGAGGCTACAATGAGCAGTTCTTC. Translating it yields CASTRGLAGGYNEQFF.

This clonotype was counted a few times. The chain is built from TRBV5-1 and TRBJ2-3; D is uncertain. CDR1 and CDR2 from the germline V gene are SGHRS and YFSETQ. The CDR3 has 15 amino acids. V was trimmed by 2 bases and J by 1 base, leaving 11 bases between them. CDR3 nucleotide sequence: TGCGCCAGCAGCTTCGGTCAGCTGGGCACAGATACGCAGTATTTT. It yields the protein CASSFGQLGTDTQYF.

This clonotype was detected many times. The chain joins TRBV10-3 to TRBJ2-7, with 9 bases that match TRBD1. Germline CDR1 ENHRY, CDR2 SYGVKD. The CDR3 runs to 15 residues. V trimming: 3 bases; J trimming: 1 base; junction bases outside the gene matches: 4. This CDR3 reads CAISEFGTGSYEQYF. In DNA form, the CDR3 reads TGTGCCATCAGTGAATTCGGGACAGGGTCCTACGAGCAGTACTTC.

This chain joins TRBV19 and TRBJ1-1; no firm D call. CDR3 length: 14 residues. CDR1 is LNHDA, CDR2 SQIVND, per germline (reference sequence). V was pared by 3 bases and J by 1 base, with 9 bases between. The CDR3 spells CASSMLAGNTEAFF. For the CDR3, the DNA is TGTGCCAGTAGTATGCTGGCGGGGAACACTGAAGCTTTCTTT.

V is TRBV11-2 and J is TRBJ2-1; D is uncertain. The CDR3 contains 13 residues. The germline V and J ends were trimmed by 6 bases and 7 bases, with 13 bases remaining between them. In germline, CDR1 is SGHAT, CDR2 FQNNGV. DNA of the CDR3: TGTGCCAGCAGAGGTGCGTATGGAAATGAGCAGTTCTTC. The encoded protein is CASRGAYGNEQFF.

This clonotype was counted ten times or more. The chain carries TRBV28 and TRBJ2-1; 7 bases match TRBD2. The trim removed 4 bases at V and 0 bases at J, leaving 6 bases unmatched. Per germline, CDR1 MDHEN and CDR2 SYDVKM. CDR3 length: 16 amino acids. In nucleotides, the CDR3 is TGTGCCAGCAGTTCGTCTAGCGGAAGCTCCTACAATGAGCAGTTCTTC. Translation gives CASSSSSGSSYNEQFF.

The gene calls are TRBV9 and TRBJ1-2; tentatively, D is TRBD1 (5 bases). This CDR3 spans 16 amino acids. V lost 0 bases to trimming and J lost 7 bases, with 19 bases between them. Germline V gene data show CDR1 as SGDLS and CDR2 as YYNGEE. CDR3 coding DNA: TGTGCCAGCAGCGTAGCTATGGTGGGGGGTGATACTGGCTACACCTTC. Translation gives CASSVAMVGGDTGYTF.

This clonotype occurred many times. CDR3 in DNA: TGTGCCAGCAGCCAAGTGGCTAGCGGGACAAAGGCCGGGGAGCTGTTTTTT. Its protein is CASSQVASGTKAGELFF. The genes are TRBV3-1 and TRBJ2-2; TRBD2 agrees at 9 bases. Germline V CDR1 and CDR2: LGHDT, YNNKEL (reference sequence). The CDR3 length is 17 residues. V lost 1 base to trimming and J lost 6 bases; unmatched junction nucleotides: 9.

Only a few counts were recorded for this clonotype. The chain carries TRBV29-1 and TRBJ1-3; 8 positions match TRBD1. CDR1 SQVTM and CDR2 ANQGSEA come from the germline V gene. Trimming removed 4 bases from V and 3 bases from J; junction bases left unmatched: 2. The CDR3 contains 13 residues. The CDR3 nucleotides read TGCAGCGTTGCAACAGGGGGTGGAAACACCATATATTTT. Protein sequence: CSVATGGGNTIYF.